Presented here are 27 T cell receptor beta chains from one specimen sequenced in a study of blood T cell repertoires in COVID-19. The protocol was immunoSEQ multiplex PCR, while the TCRdb copy is restricted to in-frame clones and leaves out a portion. The sample records 250,000 to 350,000 clones, about 80% being singletons. Sequencing was done on a sample of peripheral blood. The receptors shown here come from a person between 65 and 79 years old with COVID-19, enrolled during active disease.

This chain joins TRBV4-1 and TRBJ2-1, with TRBD1 as a possible D gene (6 bases). CDR3 size: 14 residues. The V gene lost 2 bases and the J gene lost 3 bases, with 8 bases spanning the gap. The germline V gene has CDR1 MGHRA and CDR2 YSYEKL. The CDR3 protein is CASSQQQGYNEQFF. Written as DNA, the CDR3 is TGCGCCAGCAGCCAACAACAGGGCTACAATGAGCAGTTCTTC.

This rearrangement joins TRBV5-1 to TRBJ1-5, with TRBD1 identical over 9 bases. CDR3 length: 18 amino acids. The junction had 13 bases not matched to a gene; V was cut back by 4 bases and J by 2 bases. Germline V gene sequence: CDR1 SGHRS, CDR2 YFSETQ. The CDR3 here is CASSPGTGGGLGNQPQHF. Written as DNA, the CDR3 is TGCGCCAGCAGCCCCGGTACAGGGGGCGGCTTGGGCAATCAGCCCCAGCATTTT.

CDR3 sequence reads: CASSAAPYDLGGYGYTF. The CDR3 nucleotides read TGTGCCAGCAGCGCCGCCCCGTATGACCTGGGAGGCTATGGCTACACCTTC. The chain recombines TRBV5-6 with TRBJ1-2; D unresolved. V dropped 4 bases and J dropped 4 bases, with 23 bases sitting between them. CDR3 length: 17 amino acids. Per germline, CDR1 SGHDT and CDR2 YYEEEE.

The chain couples TRBV27 to TRBJ2-3; 9 nucleotides match TRBD2. Germline V gene sequence: CDR1 MNHEY, CDR2 SMNVEV (reference sequence). V lost 2 bases, J lost 5 bases, and 5 bases stayed unmatched. CDR3 length: 15 residues. DNA for the CDR3: TGTGCCAGCAGTTTAGCGGGAGGGCCGGTAGATACGCAGTATTTT. As protein: CASSLAGGPVDTQYF.

The chain recombines TRBV7-9 with TRBJ2-1; the D gene is possibly TRBD2 (5 bases). V lost 10 bases and J lost 6, with 13 bases in between. CDR3 size: 12 residues. Germline V lookup: CDR1 SEHNR, CDR2 FQNEAQ (reference sequence). CDR3 sequence reads: CAILAWTNEQFF. The CDR3 nucleotides are TGTGCCATCTTAGCGTGGACCAATGAGCAGTTCTTC.

The rearrangement joins TRBV6-5 to TRBJ1-4; no reliable D call. Per the germline V gene, CDR1 is MNHEY and CDR2 is SVGAGI. V lost 8 bases, J lost 0 bases, and 13 bases lay in between. This CDR3 comprises 15 residues. CDR3 sequence reads: CASHAPESTNEKLFF. The CDR3 bases are TGTGCCAGCCACGCCCCCGAGTCAACTAATGAAAAACTGTTTTTT.

This clone was seen more than once but under ten times. The V and J genes are TRBV6-6 and TRBJ2-7, with D possibly matching TRBD2 (6 bases). The CDR3 consists of 14 residues. With 4 bases removed from V and 7 bases from J, the gap between germline ends came to 17 bases. Germline CDR1 reads MNHNY; CDR2 reads SVGAGI (reference sequence). The CDR3 is CASSSVGGGTEQYF. In DNA form, the CDR3 reads TGTGCCAGCAGTTCAGTGGGGGGAGGTACGGAGCAGTACTTC.

The chain combines TRBV9 with TRBJ1-3; TRBD1 matches 7 bases. Germline V lookup: CDR1 SGDLS, CDR2 YYNGEE. CDR3 length: 17 residues. V dropped 0 bases and J dropped 4; count of bases not matched to a gene: 10. The CDR3 loop reads CASSVEGQTGSGNTIYF. In nucleotides, the CDR3 is TGTGCCAGCAGCGTAGAGGGACAGACAGGGTCCGGAAACACCATATATTTT.

The CDR3 loop is CASTPGLRTGELFF. In nucleotides, the CDR3 is TGTGCCAGCACCCCAGGACTACGCACCGGGGAGCTGTTTTTT. The genes are TRBV7-2 and TRBJ2-2; D might be TRBD2 (6 bases). The CDR3 is 14 amino acids. Trimming removed 7 bases from V and 4 bases from J, with 13 bases in between. Germline loops: CDR1 SGHTA, CDR2 FQGNSA.

CDR3 sequence (DNA): TGTGCCAGCAGTCACGTACGGACAGGGGTGGGCCCCGGGGAGCTGTTTTTT. Translation gives CASSHVRTGVGPGELFF. This sequence joins TRBV6-2 or TRBV6-3 and TRBJ2-2; 9 nucleotides match TRBD1. CDR1 MNHEY and CDR2 SVGEGT come from the germline V gene. This CDR3 comprises 17 residues. Unmatched junction bases numbered 13, after V lost 5 bases and J lost 6 bases.

The CDR3 bases are TGTGCCAGTAGTATAGGGCCCACAGGGATCTATGAAGCTTTCTTT. Residues: CASSIGPTGIYEAFF. The J gene is TRBJ1-1, the V gene TRBV19; D might be TRBD1 (6 bases). This CDR3 comprises 15 residues. V was shortened by 1 base and J by 7 bases, with 16 bases between the two germline ends. Looked up from germline, CDR1 is LNHDA and CDR2 is SQIVND (reference sequence).

The V call is TRBV19, the J call TRBJ2-7; 9 bases fit TRBD1. After removal of 5 bases from V and 7 bases from J, the junction contained 6 bases not matched to a gene. Germline V gives CDR1 LNHDA, CDR2 SQIVND (reference sequence). The CDR3 sequence is 13 residues long. The CDR3 DNA reads TGTGCCAGTAGTCGGACAGGGGCGAGGGAGCAGTACTTC. Residues: CASSRTGAREQYF. The full variable domain, its missing parts supplied by reference TRBV19 and TRBJ2-7, is DGGITQSPKYLFRKEGQNVTLSCEQNLNHDAMYWYRQDPGQGLRLIYYSQIVNDFQKGDIAEGYSVSREKKESFPLTVTSAQKNPTAFYLCASSRTGAREQYFGPGTRLTVT.

The J gene is TRBJ1-5, the V gene TRBV6-5, with a tentative D call TRBD1 (5 bases). The CDR3 covers 14 residues. Germline CDR1 MNHEY, CDR2 SVGAGI. V gave up 4 bases and J gave up 6 bases, with 13 bases separating them. CDR3 sequence reads: CASSSSSGVQPQHF. As DNA, the CDR3 is TGTGCCAGCAGTTCGTCCTCGGGGGTTCAGCCCCAGCATTTT.

J is TRBJ1-2 and V is TRBV7-9, with D possibly matching TRBD1 (6 bases). Germline CDR1 and CDR2: SEHNR and FQNEAQ (reference sequence). Trimming removed 5 bases at V and 5 bases at J, with 15 bases between. This CDR3 contains 14 residues. For the CDR3, the DNA is TGTGCCAGCAGCCAGCGACAGGCCCCTTATGGCTACACCTTC. Amino acids: CASSQRQAPYGYTF.

The count of this clone is one. The chain combines TRBV3-1 (or the pseudogene TRBV3-2) with TRBJ1-2, with D possibly being TRBD1 (5 bases). Per germline, CDR1 LGHDT and CDR2 YNNKEL (reference sequence). The CDR3 spans 16 residues. V lost 4 bases and J 3 bases, leaving 18 bases between the germline ends. Written as DNA, the CDR3 is TGTGCCAGCAGCCTCCAATCCCGGTGGACACACTATGGCTACACCTTC. Translating it yields CASSLQSRWTHYGYTF.

This clone has just a few counts. V is TRBV19 and J is TRBJ2-1; D possibly corresponds to TRBD2 (6 bases). Germline V CDR1 and CDR2: LNHDA, SQIVND (reference sequence). This CDR3 has 15 residues. The V end lost 4 bases, the J end lost 0 bases, and 10 bases lay between the germline ends. The CDR3 nucleotides are TGTGCCAGTAGTAGAGTAGCGGACTCCTACAATGAGCAGTTCTTC. It specifies CASSRVADSYNEQFF.

The chain couples TRBV15 to TRBJ1-2; unclear D gene. The CDR3 has 16 amino acids. With 4 bases removed from V and 5 bases from J, the gap between germline ends came to 20 bases. The germline CDR1 and CDR2 sequences are LNHNV and YYDKDF (reference sequence). The CDR3 region has the DNA TGTGCCACCAGCAAAGATCTGGTCCCCCGAGGGTATGGCTACACCTTC. Translating it yields CATSKDLVPRGYGYTF.

The rearrangement joins TRBV7-2 to TRBJ2-5; 10 nucleotides match TRBD2. Germline trimming cut 4 bases from V and 5 bases from J; bases unmatched to any gene: 10. The CDR3 covers 16 residues. CDR1 SGHTA and CDR2 FQGNSA come from the germline V gene. The CDR3 bases are TGTGCCAGCAGCTCCTCTCCTAGCGGGAGCTCGGAGACCCAGTACTTC. It encodes CASSSSPSGSSETQYF.

The gene calls are TRBV5-1 and TRBJ2-7; 8 bases are shared with TRBD1. The ends lost 5 bases at V and 1 base at J; junction bases unmatched: 8. The V gene's germline CDR1 is SGHRS and CDR2 YFSETQ. CDR3 size: 15 residues. The CDR3 nucleotides are TGCGCCAGCAGGCCCTTGGACAGGGATTCCTACGAGCAGTACTTC. Translated: CASRPLDRDSYEQYF.

This clone was detected once. The rearrangement links TRBV12-3 or TRBV12-4 to TRBJ1-1; D unresolved. This CDR3 comprises 13 residues. V gave up 6 bases and J gave up 3 bases, with 11 bases separating them. CDR3 nucleotide sequence: TGTGCCAGCAGCGCCGGAGGTGACACTGAAGCTTTCTTT. It specifies CASSAGGDTEAFF.

The V call is TRBV3-1 (or the pseudogene TRBV3-2), the J call TRBJ2-2; perhaps TRBD1 as D (5 bases). Germline values: CDR1 LGHDT, CDR2 YNNKEL (reference sequence). The CDR3 runs to 11 residues. The V end was cut by 6 bases, the J end by 7 bases, with 6 bases between. The CDR3 region has the DNA TGTGCCAGCAGAGGGGACGGGGAGCTGTTTTTT. Amino acid sequence: CASRGDGELFF.

This clone has just one count. The rearrangement joins TRBV3-1 (or the pseudogene TRBV3-2) to TRBJ2-7, with a possible D match to TRBD2 (5 bases). CDR3 size: 16 residues. V was trimmed by 2 bases and J by 4 bases, leaving 18 bases between them. The V gene's germline CDR1 is LGHDT and CDR2 YNNKEL (reference sequence). CDR3 sequence reads: CASSQSLEVSFYEQYF. CDR3 sequence (DNA): TGTGCCAGCAGCCAATCGCTGGAGGTCTCCTTTTACGAGCAGTACTTC.

The gene calls are TRBV2 and TRBJ2-5; D remains unclear. Germline lookup yields CDR1 SNHLY and CDR2 FYNNEI. The CDR3 sequence is 13 residues long. V was pared by 4 bases and J by 0 bases, with 6 bases between. In DNA, the CDR3 is TGTGCCAGCAGTGTATATTACCAAGAGACCCAGTACTTC. Translated, it gives CASSVYYQETQYF.

V is TRBV18 and J is TRBJ1-5; 7 bases line up with TRBD1. Germline-derived CDR1 and CDR2 are KGHSH and LQKENI. J gave up 7 bases and V 3 bases, and 12 bases lay outside the gene matches. This CDR3 region has 16 residues. CDR3 sequence: CASSPETGSAGQPQHF. The DNA of the CDR3 is TGTGCCAGCTCACCTGAGACAGGGTCTGCGGGGCAGCCCCAGCATTTT.

This chain links TRBV28 with TRBJ2-6; D might be TRBD1 (6 bases). Trimming shortened V by 3 bases and J by 2 bases, and 20 bases separated the two germline ends. This CDR3 comprises 19 residues. Germline V CDR1 and CDR2: MDHEN, SYDVKM. The chain's CDR3 is CASSFRQVLLWAGANVLTF. The CDR3 bases are TGTGCCAGCAGTTTCCGACAGGTACTTCTTTGGGCTGGGGCCAACGTCCTGACTTTC.

V and J are TRBV19 and TRBJ1-5; D is unclear. Germline V gene data show CDR1 as LNHDA and CDR2 as SQIVND (reference sequence). There are 16 residues in the CDR3. Trimming stripped 6 bases from V and 4 bases from J, with 19 bases between. DNA of the CDR3: TGTGCCAGTAGACTTGGGCAGCTCCCTTCTAATCAGCCCCAGCATTTT. Translated, it gives CASRLGQLPSNQPQHF.

The V gene is TRBV10-3, the J gene TRBJ1-6; D possibly corresponds to TRBD1 (5 bases). Germline loops: CDR1 ENHRY, CDR2 SYGVKD. Trimming shortened V by 11 bases and J by 8 bases, and 22 bases separated the two germline ends. CDR3 length: 15 amino acids. The CDR3 DNA follows: TGTGCCTCCAAGGGGCGACAGCAGAAAGATTCACCCCTCCACTTT. This gives the protein CASKGRQQKDSPLHF.